One and the same sample provided the 25 T cell receptor beta chains below, sequenced in a study of identifying expanded T cells in peripheral blood. Measured with immunoSEQ multiplex PCR; TCRdb has only the in-frame clones, and not every one. The profile covers approximately 83,000 clones, with 80% to 90% appearing a single time and just under 4.5% taken by the ten largest. The sequenced sample was blood. These receptors were collected from a person aged 18-70 years in good health.

The rearrangement uses TRBV4-3 and TRBJ1-2; D remains unclear. Trimming stripped 0 bases from V and 6 bases from J, with 11 bases between. This CDR3 has 14 residues. Germline CDR1 is LGHNA and CDR2 is YSLEER. The CDR3 spells CASSQDRGGNGYTF. DNA for the CDR3: TGCGCCAGCAGCCAAGACCGGGGAGGGAATGGCTACACCTTC.

The rearrangement links TRBV7-9 to TRBJ1-2; D is ambiguous. Germline loops: CDR1 SEHNR, CDR2 FQNEAQ (reference sequence). This CDR3 spans 13 amino acids. V was cut by 5 bases and J by 8 bases, with 15 bases left in between. In nucleotides, the CDR3 is TGTGCCAGCAGCGCCTTCGGACCCTGGGGCTACACCTTC. It specifies CASSAFGPWGYTF. Looking up the rest from reference TRBV7-9 and TRBJ1-2 gives the full variable domain: DTGVSQNPRHKITKRGQNVTFRCDPISEHNRLYWYRQTLGQGPEFLTYFQNEAQLEKSRLLSDRFSAERPKGSFSTLEIQRTEQGDSAMYLCASSAFGPWGYTFGSGTRLTVV.

This clone was counted a single time. This chain uses TRBV5-1 with TRBJ2-1; 12 nucleotides match TRBD2. The CDR3 runs to 16 residues. V gave up 4 bases and J gave up 4 bases; unmatched junction bases: 6. Per germline, CDR1 SGHRS and CDR2 YFSETQ. Here the CDR3 reads CASSLTSGGPYNEQFF. Written as DNA, the CDR3 is TGCGCCAGCAGCCTGACTAGCGGGGGCCCTTACAATGAGCAGTTCTTC.

This rearrangement joins TRBV25-1 to TRBJ1-1; possible D gene TRBD1, 5 bases. This CDR3 is built from 14 residues. Germline CDR1 and CDR2: MGHDK and SYGVNS. Trimming pared 3 bases from V and 1 base from J, leaving 9 bases between. The CDR3 DNA follows: TGTGCCAGCAGTGATTGGAGGGGGAACACTGAAGCTTTCTTT. This sequence encodes CASSDWRGNTEAFF. Complete variable domain (other parts from reference TRBV25-1 and TRBJ1-1): EADIYQTPRYLVIGTGKKITLECSQTMGHDKMYWYQQDPGMELHLIHYSYGVNSTEKGDLSSESTVSRIRTEHFPLTLESARPSHTSQYLCASSDWRGNTEAFFGQGTRLTVV.

CDR3 protein: CASSIGAGGGGETQYF. CDR3 nucleotide sequence: TGTGCCAGTAGTATAGGGGCGGGGGGAGGCGGAGAGACCCAGTACTTC. V usage is TRBV19 and J usage is TRBJ2-5; 8 bases are shared with TRBD2. CDR1 LNHDA and CDR2 SQIVND come from the germline V gene (reference sequence). J gave up 4 bases and V 1 base, and 8 bases lay outside the gene matches. This CDR3 is 16 amino acids long.

The V gene is TRBV7-3, the J gene TRBJ1-1; no definite D call. The CDR3 is 13 amino acids. Trimming cost V 1 base and J 7 bases, with 10 bases left between them. CDR1 is SGHTA, CDR2 FQGTGA, per germline. CDR3 nucleotides: TGTGCCAGCAGCTTAAAAGGGTTTGGTGAAGCTTTCTTT. Protein product: CASSLKGFGEAFF.

This clone was observed a handful of times. The V and J genes are TRBV7-9 and TRBJ1-2; D is unclear. CDR1 SEHNR and CDR2 FQNEAQ come from the germline V gene (reference sequence). The V end lost 3 bases, the J end lost 7 bases, and 15 bases lay between the germline ends. The length of the CDR3 is 14 residues. This CDR3 is CASSLRRDGVGYTF. The CDR3 DNA is TGTGCCAGCAGCTTGAGGAGGGATGGAGTTGGCTACACCTTC.

This chain uses TRBV7-2 with TRBJ2-1; D not resolved. Germline lookup yields CDR1 SGHTA and CDR2 FQGNSA. The CDR3 has 15 residues. V was cut by 5 bases and J by 3 bases, with 14 bases left in between. The CDR3: CASSRPNPIYNEQFF. CDR3 nucleotides: TGTGCCAGCAGCCGACCCAACCCCATCTACAATGAGCAGTTCTTC.

This chain joins TRBV5-1 and TRBJ2-2, with 8 bases lining up with TRBD2. V shed 4 bases, J shed 1 base, and the junction held 9 bases outside the gene matches. The length of the CDR3 is 17 residues. Germline CDR1 is SGHRS and CDR2 is YFSETQ. The CDR3 sequence is CASSQDPGLGNTGELFF. The DNA for the CDR3 is TGCGCCAGCAGCCAAGACCCGGGACTAGGGAACACCGGGGAGCTGTTTTTT.

This chain connects TRBV5-4 to TRBJ1-3, with 7 bases aligning to TRBD1. The CDR3 runs 16 residues. Looked up from germline, CDR1 is SGHNT and CDR2 is YYREEE (reference sequence). With V trimmed by 4 bases and J by 0 bases, 7 bases remained unmatched. The CDR3 loop is CASSRSTGSSGNTIYF. CDR3 coding DNA: TGTGCCAGCAGCAGATCGACAGGGAGCTCTGGAAACACCATATATTTT.

This clone was observed a few times. The gene calls are TRBV10-3 and TRBJ2-7, with 9 nucleotides matching TRBD1. CDR1 ENHRY and CDR2 SYGVKD come from the germline V gene. V dropped 0 bases and J dropped 2; count of bases not matched to a gene: 8. This CDR3 spans 17 amino acids. The CDR3 region is CAISESTLGQGTYEQYF. Here the CDR3 DNA reads TGTGCCATCAGTGAGTCGACCCTTGGACAGGGGACCTACGAGCAGTACTTC.

The chain is built from TRBV5-6 and TRBJ1-2; D not certain. Germline CDR1 SGHDT, CDR2 YYEEEE. This CDR3 spans 15 amino acids. The ends were cut back, 4 bases at V and 0 bases at J, with 13 bases in the middle. This chain's CDR3 is CASSAKPWANYGYTF. DNA for the CDR3: TGTGCCAGCAGCGCTAAACCTTGGGCTAACTATGGCTACACCTTC.

The gene calls are TRBV11-3 and TRBJ2-7; D is ambiguous. Germline values: CDR1 SGHNT, CDR2 YENEEA. Trimming stripped 5 bases from V and 3 bases from J, with 32 bases between. This CDR3 region has 20 residues. CDR3 amino acids: CASSAHPYRAPSRSIYEQYF. CDR3 bases: TGTGCCAGCAGCGCCCACCCGTACCGGGCCCCAAGCAGGAGTATCTACGAGCAGTACTTC.

V usage is TRBV28 and J usage is TRBJ2-4, with D maybe TRBD1 (6 bases). Germline assignment: CDR1 MDHEN and CDR2 SYDVKM. This CDR3 spans 15 amino acids. Trimming cost V 7 bases and J 5 bases, with 18 bases left between them. CDR3 coding DNA: TGTGCCAGCATCCCATGGGGGTCAGGGGAAAACATTCAGTACTTC. Protein: CASIPWGSGENIQYF.

V is TRBV7-2 and J is TRBJ2-2; D unclear. Germline lookup yields CDR1 SGHTA and CDR2 FQGNSA. This CDR3 spans 14 amino acids. The ends were cut back, 4 bases at V and 5 bases at J, with 11 bases in the middle. The CDR3 reads CASSSSTPTGELFF. For the CDR3, the DNA is TGTGCCAGCAGCTCCTCGACACCTACCGGGGAGCTGTTTTTT. The entire variable domain, with the rest obtained from reference TRBV7-2 and TRBJ2-2, is as follows: GAGVSQSPSNKVTEKGKDVELRCDPISGHTALYWYRQSLGQGLEFLIYFQGNSAPDKSGLPSDRFSAERTGGSVSTLTIQRTQQEDSAVYLCASSSSTPTGELFFGEGSRLTVL.

V gene TRBV5-1 combines with J gene TRBJ1-2; 9 bases align to TRBD1. The CDR3 spans 14 residues. Germline CDR1 SGHRS, CDR2 YFSETQ. Trimming at V came to 5 bases and at J to 5 bases, leaving 7 bases not matched to a gene. Here the CDR3 DNA reads TGCGCCAGCAGAGCGGGACAGGGAGTGTATGGCTACACCTTC. Translated, it gives CASRAGQGVYGYTF.

The chain uses TRBV7-2 and TRBJ1-5; D not certain. From germline, CDR1 is SGHTA and CDR2 FQGNSA. The CDR3 has 16 amino acids. V dropped 1 base and J dropped 8 bases, with 18 bases sitting between them. CDR3 sequence reads: CASSLGPSSLREPQHF. CDR3 DNA: TGTGCCAGCAGCTTAGGACCCTCGTCTCTCCGGGAGCCCCAGCATTTT.

The chain joins TRBV27 to TRBJ1-2; 9 bases map to TRBD1. The length of the CDR3 is 13 residues. The V and J ends lost 7 bases and 8 bases, in that order; junction bases with no gene match: 8. Germline V CDR1 and CDR2: MNHEY, SMNVEV (reference sequence). The CDR3 sequence is CASKGGQGKGYTF. CDR3 DNA: TGTGCCAGCAAGGGAGGACAGGGGAAGGGCTACACCTTC.

The chain couples TRBV4-1 to TRBJ1-6; D is undetermined. V was shortened by 1 base and J by 0 bases, with 16 bases between the two germline ends. The CDR3 has 19 amino acids. CDR1 and CDR2 (germline): MGHRA, YSYEKL. The CDR3 DNA reads as TGCGCCAGCAGCCAAGGTGGCAGGAGCATATTCTCCTATAATTCACCCCTCCACTTT. This codes for CASSQGGRSIFSYNSPLHF.

The chain is built from TRBV7-9 and TRBJ1-4, with D hard to call. In germline, CDR1 is SEHNR, CDR2 FQNEAQ (reference sequence). The CDR3 loop spans 15 amino acids. Trimming left V 6 bases short and J 5 bases short, with 16 bases between. The CDR3 nucleotides read TGTGCCAGCAGTTATGACATCGGTCGAAATGAAAAACTGTTTTTT. Translating gives CASSYDIGRNEKLFF.

The chain combines TRBV6-6 with TRBJ2-7; 7 bases line up with TRBD2. V gave up 7 bases and J gave up 7 bases; unmatched junction bases: 10. The CDR3 spans 13 residues. From germline, CDR1 is MNHNY and CDR2 SVGAGI (reference sequence). The CDR3 loop reads CASTLGGIREQYF. Written as DNA, the CDR3 is TGTGCCAGCACCCTGGGAGGGATTAGGGAGCAGTACTTC.

Only one count was recorded for this clone. The chain carries TRBV6-1 and TRBJ2-1; D call uncertain. This CDR3 is built from 15 residues. The germline V and J ends were trimmed by 4 bases and 5 bases, with 15 bases remaining between them. Germline CDR1 is MNHNS and CDR2 is SASEGT. CDR3 in amino acids: CASSVRLVNDNEQFF. The CDR3, as DNA: TGTGCCAGCAGTGTCCGACTGGTGAACGACAATGAGCAGTTCTTC.

The chain uses TRBV18 and TRBJ1-6, with TRBD1 identical over 10 bases. The germline gives CDR1 KGHSH, CDR2 LQKENI. The CDR3 has 15 residues. V trimming: 6 bases; J trimming: 10 bases; junction bases outside the gene matches: 9. The CDR3 DNA is TGTGCCAGCTCGCCGACCGGGACAGGGGAATCACCCCTCCACTTT. This gives the protein CASSPTGTGESPLHF.

Note on this clone: Germline is not matched at one junction end, which may reflect a read error. The gene calls are TRBV6-1 and TRBJ1-2; 7 positions match TRBD1. Germline CDR1 is MNHNS and CDR2 is SASEGT. CDR3 length: 13 amino acids. CDR3 region: CASREDREWGYTF. CDR3 DNA sequence: TGTGCCAGCAGGGAAGACAGGGAGTGGGGCTACACCTTC.

This chain connects TRBV7-8 to TRBJ1-1; D is ambiguous. From germline, CDR1 is SGHVS and CDR2 FQNEAQ. V lost 4 bases and J 6 bases, leaving 18 bases between the germline ends. The CDR3 totals 15 residues. The CDR3 bases are TGTGCCAGCAGCTCGACCTCTCTCATAGACTCTGAAGCTTTCTTT. Protein product: CASSSTSLIDSEAFF.